This T cell receptor beta chain was found in a study of T cell responses to AZD1222 COVID-19 vaccine. Whole-study findings and limits: Baseline serology detected seropositivity in only six AZD1222 recipients. With dominance at 160-218 and 743-854, vaccine-associated CD4 TCRs spanned spike.

This clone appeared once. What it recognizes is unknown. TCRdb's table, derived via immunoSEQ multiplex PCR, lists solely in-frame clones and lacks some. The sample has over 130,000 clones, 88% seen once; the top ten hold about 3.4%. In germline, CDR1 is SGHRS, CDR2 YFSETQ. The CDR3 consists of 15 residues. Trimming pared 3 bases from V and 3 bases from J, leaving 13 bases between. The specimen comprised peripheral blood, sampled 28 days after the second AZD1222 dose. The V call is TRBV5-1, the J call TRBJ2-1; possible D gene TRBD2, 6 bases. The receptor was derived from an adult who received the AZD1222 COVID-19 vaccine. CDR3 sequence (DNA): TGCGCCAGCAGCTCCCAGACTAGTTTCTACAATGAGCAGTTCTTC. It yields the protein CASSSQTSFYNEQFF.